Detailed here is one T cell receptor (beta chain). This sample is drawn from a study of blood T cell repertoires in COVID-19. The junction had 5 bases not matched to a gene; V was cut back by 2 bases and J by 7 bases. CDR3 length equals 15 residues. CDR1 and CDR2 (germline): SGDLS, YYNGEE. Per the authors' pipeline: Counts of nucleated cells, estimated from reference gene primer amplification, were obtained. Profiling relied on immunoSEQ multiplex PCR, and the TCRdb table lists in-frame clones only, not all of them. The V and J calls and clone size were taken over from that table, and D and trimming were inferred from the DNA. Of some 300,000 clones in the sample, around 88% were seen once.

The J gene is TRBJ1-6, the V gene TRBV9, with TRBD1 matching 8 bases. The receptor comes from a woman in her 30s who had recovered from COVID-19. The sequencing sample was made of peripheral blood. The chain's CDR3 is CASSVDRGSNSPLHF. The CDR3 DNA reads as TGTGCCAGCAGCGTTGACAGGGGTTCAAATTCACCCCTCCACTTT.